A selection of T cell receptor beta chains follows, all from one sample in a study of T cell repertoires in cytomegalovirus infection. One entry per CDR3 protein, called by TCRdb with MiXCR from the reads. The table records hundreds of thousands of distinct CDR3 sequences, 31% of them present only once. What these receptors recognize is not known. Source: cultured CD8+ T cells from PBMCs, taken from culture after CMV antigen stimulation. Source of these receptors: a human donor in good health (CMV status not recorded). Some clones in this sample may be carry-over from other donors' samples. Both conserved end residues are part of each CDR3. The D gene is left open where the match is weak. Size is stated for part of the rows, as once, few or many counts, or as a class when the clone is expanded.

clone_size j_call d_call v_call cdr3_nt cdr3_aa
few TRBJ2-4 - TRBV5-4 TGTGCCAGCAGCCAGACAGGTTATAAAAACATTCAGTACTTC CASSQTGYKNIQYF
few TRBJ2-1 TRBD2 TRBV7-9 TGTGCCAGCAGCTTACCATGGACTAGCGGGGGGGCCGACCATGAGCAGTTCTTC CASSLPWTSGGADHEQFF
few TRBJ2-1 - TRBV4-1 TGCGCCAGCAGCCAAGGAAGGGGTGAGGACAATGAGCAGTTCTTC CASSQGRGEDNEQFF
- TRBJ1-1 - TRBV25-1 TGTGCCAGCAGTGAGTTCTGGTCGAGGGAAGCTGAAGCTTTCTTT CASSEFWSREAEAFF
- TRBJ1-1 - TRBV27 TGTGCCAGCAGTTTATTCCGGGCCGATCAGAGGGCTTTCTTT CASSLFRADQRAFF
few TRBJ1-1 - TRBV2 TGTGCCAGCACTGTATGGGCTAACACTGAAGCTTTCTTT CASTVWANTEAFF
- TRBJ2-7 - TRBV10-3 TGTGCCATCAGTGAGTCGATGAGGGGGGGAGGCGAGCAGTACTTC CAISESMRGGGEQYF
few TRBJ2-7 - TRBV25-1 TGTGCCAGCAGAGGCGGGGTGGGCGAGCAGTACTTC CASRGGVGEQYF
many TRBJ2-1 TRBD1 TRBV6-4 TGTGCCAGCAGTGACACAGGGGATTACAATGAGCAGTTCTTC CASSDTGDYNEQFF
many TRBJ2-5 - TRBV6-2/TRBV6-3 TGTGCCAGCACCCCCGGAGGAGAGACCCAGTACTTC CASTPGGETQYF
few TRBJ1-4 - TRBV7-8 TGTGCCAGCAGCTTAGGGCTGATAAATGAGAAACTGTTTTTT CASSLGLINEKLFF